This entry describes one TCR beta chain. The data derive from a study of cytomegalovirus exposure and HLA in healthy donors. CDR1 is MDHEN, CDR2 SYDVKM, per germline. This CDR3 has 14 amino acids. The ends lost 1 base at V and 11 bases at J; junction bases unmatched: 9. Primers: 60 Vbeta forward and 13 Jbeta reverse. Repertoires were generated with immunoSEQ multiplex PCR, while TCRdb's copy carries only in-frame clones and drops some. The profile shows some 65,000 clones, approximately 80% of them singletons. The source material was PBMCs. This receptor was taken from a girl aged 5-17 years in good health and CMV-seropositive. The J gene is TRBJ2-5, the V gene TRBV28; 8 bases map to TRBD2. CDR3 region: CASSLSVREGPQYF. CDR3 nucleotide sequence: TGTGCCAGCAGTTTATCCGTCCGGGAGGGGCCGCAGTACTTC.